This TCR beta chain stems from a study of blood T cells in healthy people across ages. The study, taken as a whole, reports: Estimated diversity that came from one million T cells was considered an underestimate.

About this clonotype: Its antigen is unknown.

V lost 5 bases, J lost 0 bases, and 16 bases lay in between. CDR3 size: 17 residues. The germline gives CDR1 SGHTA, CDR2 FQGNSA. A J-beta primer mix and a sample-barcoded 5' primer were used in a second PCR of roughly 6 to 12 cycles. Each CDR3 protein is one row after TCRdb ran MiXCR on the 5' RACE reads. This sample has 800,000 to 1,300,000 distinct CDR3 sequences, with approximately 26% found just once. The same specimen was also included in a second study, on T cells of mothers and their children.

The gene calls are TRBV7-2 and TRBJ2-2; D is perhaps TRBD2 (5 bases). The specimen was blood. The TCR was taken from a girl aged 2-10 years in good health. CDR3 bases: TGTGCCAGCAGCCCGGAGGTAACGTTCGCGAACACCGGGGAGCTGTTTTTT. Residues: CASSPEVTFANTGELFF.